This TCR beta chain was sequenced during a study of graft-versus-host responses after intestinal transplantation. For the study at large: Tacrolimus plus steroids were given to all recipients for 3 to 4 years, preceded by anti-thymocyte globulin induction. Findings and caveats of the study: Patients with graft-donor T cell macrochimerism had high graft-versus-host to host-versus-graft clonal ratios in allografts. Investigators detected GvH clones in recipient marrow, with some emerging earlier in ileum or blood. Among circulating GvH clones, peak levels were associated with early post-transplant declines in HvG clones.

The CDR3 runs to 15 residues. The J segment lost 5 bases and the V segment lost 4 bases, leaving 9 bases of the junction unmatched. The germline CDR1 and CDR2 sequences are SGHDT and YYEEEE. Notes on this clone: Its target is unknown.

Here immunoSEQ multiplex PCR was the method, and the copy in TCRdb shows in-frame clones only, minus some. The sample includes about 97,000 clones, 90% of them seen just once. The material was PBMCs, obtained roughly 68 weeks after intestinal transplant. The chain carries TRBV5-6 and TRBJ2-1; TRBD1 matches at 7 bases. The receptor was derived from a human patient who received an intestinal transplant, so some T cells may come from the graft donor. The CDR3 DNA follows: TGTGCCAGCAGCCGGGACAGCCTTTGGAACAATGAGCAGTTCTTC. Translation: CASSRDSLWNNEQFF. Supplemented by reference TRBV5-6 and TRBJ2-1, the full variable domain reads DAGVTQSPTHLIKTRGQQVTLRCSPKSGHDTVSWYQQALGQGPQFIFQYYEEEERQRGNFPDRFSGHQFPNYSSELNVNALLLGDSALYLCASSRDSLWNNEQFFGPGTRLTVL.